This T cell receptor (beta chain) was identified during a study of cytomegalovirus exposure and HLA in healthy donors. Overall study: Prior work identified more than 90 million unique TCR beta sequences in roughly 180 million T cells.

60 Vbeta and 13 Jbeta primers were used in PCR. The table came from immunoSEQ multiplex PCR; TCRdb's copy has only in-frame clones and leaves some out. Of around 140,000 clones listed, around 73% are singletons. Sequences were obtained from PBMCs. The receptor comes from a female donor in good health and CMV-seronegative.

CDR3 in DNA: TGTGCCAGCACCGGACTAGCGGGAGGTTCCGGGCAGTTCTTC. This encodes CASTGLAGGSGQFF. The rearrangement links TRBV25-1 to TRBJ2-1; TRBD2 matches at 14 bases. Germline values: CDR1 MGHDK, CDR2 SYGVNS. J was trimmed by 12 bases and V by 7 bases; bases with no gene match: 8. This CDR3 region has 14 residues. The full variable domain, in which reference TRBV25-1 and TRBJ2-1 provide the parts outside the CDR3, is EADIYQTPRYLVIGTGKKITLECSQTMGHDKMYWYQQDPGMELHLIHYSYGVNSTEKGDLSSESTVSRIRTEHFPLTLESARPSHTSQYLCASTGLAGGSGQFFGPGTRLTVL.